Sequencing of this T cell receptor beta chain was carried out in a study of T cell changes during pregnancy in multiple sclerosis. This CDR3 contains 14 residues. Germline CDR1 reads MDHEN; CDR2 reads SYDVKM. Trimming left V 3 bases short and J 4 bases short, with 13 bases between. Clones were read by immunoSEQ multiplex PCR, and TCRdb kept only the in-frame ones, dropping some. The sample shows approximately 90,000 clones, approximately 89% of them seen only once. The chain recombines TRBV28 with TRBJ2-7; D possibly corresponds to TRBD2 (7 bases). The material sequenced was peripheral blood, taken before pregnancy. This clonotype was obtained from a female donor with multiple sclerosis, enrolled in a pregnancy study. The CDR3 is CASSFTGGRYEQYF. Here the CDR3 DNA reads TGTGCCAGCAGTTTTACCGGGGGGCGGTACGAGCAGTACTTC.